The entry below gives a single TCR beta chain sequence along with its context. The antigen remains undetermined. The CDR3 totals 17 residues. V shed 3 bases and J 5 bases; nucleotides not matched to a gene: 11. Germline V gives CDR1 MNHEY, CDR2 SMNVEV (reference sequence). Each PCR replicate from the sorted subsets contained about 200 ng DNA, which is around 30,000 T cell genomes. Original processing notes: From ImmunoSEQ came sequences covering only the junction and carrying no quality scores, so filtering differed. Libraries were prepared by immunoSEQ multiplex PCR; TCRdb keeps only in-frame clonotypes and omits some of them. The DNA was the basis for D and trimming; V, J and clone size are from that table. Of around 1.9 million clones listed, roughly 95% are singletons. This specimen belongs to a study of shared clonotypes between healthy human individuals. Findings of the study overall: Only blood was sampled, and tissue TCR repertoires likely differ from blood ones.

Naive CD8 cells were CD45RO-negative, positively selected for CCR7, excluding terminally differentiated effector memory CD45RA+ cells. The sequenced sample consisted of naive CD8+ T cells from PBMCs. This clonotype was sampled from a man between 18 and 29 years old in good health. Some clones in this sample may be carry-over from other donors' samples. This chain links TRBV27 with TRBJ2-3; 10 nucleotides align to TRBD2. The chain's CDR3 is CASSFVGLAGVRDTQYF. The CDR3 region has the DNA TGTGCCAGCAGTTTCGTCGGGCTAGCGGGAGTAAGAGATACGCAGTATTTT.